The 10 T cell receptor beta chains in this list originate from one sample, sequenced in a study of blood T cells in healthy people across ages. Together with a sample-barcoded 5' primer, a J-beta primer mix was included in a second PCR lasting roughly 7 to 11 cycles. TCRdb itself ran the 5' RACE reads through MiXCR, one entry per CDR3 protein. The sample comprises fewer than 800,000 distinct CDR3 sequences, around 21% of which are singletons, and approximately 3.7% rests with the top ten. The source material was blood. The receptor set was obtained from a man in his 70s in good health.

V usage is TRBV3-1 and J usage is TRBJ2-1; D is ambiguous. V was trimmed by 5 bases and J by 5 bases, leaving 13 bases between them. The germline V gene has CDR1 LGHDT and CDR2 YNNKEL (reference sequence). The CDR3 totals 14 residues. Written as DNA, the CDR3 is TGTGCCAGCAGCGGTAGAGCAGGCGACAATGAGCAGTTCTTC. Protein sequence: CASSGRAGDNEQFF.

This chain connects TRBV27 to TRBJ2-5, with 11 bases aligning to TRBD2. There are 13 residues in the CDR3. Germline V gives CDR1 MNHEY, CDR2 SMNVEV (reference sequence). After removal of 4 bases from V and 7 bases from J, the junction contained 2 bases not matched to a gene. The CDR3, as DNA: TGTGCCAGCAGTTCTGGACTAGCGGGGACCCAGTACTTC. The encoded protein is CASSSGLAGTQYF.

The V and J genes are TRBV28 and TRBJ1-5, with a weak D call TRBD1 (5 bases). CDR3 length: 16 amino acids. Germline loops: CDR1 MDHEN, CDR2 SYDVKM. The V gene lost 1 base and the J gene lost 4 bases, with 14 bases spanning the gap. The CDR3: CASSLFMGQGNQPQHF. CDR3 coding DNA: TGTGCCAGCAGTTTATTTATGGGGCAGGGTAATCAGCCCCAGCATTTT.

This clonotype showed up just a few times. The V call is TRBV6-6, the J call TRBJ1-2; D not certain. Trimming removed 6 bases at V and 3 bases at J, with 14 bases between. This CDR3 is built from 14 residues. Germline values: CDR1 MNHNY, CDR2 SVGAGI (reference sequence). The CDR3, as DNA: TGTGCCAGCAGCCAGGACGGAGCTTACTATGGCTACACCTTC. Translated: CASSQDGAYYGYTF.

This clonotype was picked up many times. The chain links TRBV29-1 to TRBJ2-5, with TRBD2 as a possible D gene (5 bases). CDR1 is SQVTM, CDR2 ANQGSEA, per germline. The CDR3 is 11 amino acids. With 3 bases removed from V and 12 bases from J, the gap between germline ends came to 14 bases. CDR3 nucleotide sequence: TGCAGCGTTGAGGGCCGGGGTGAGGAGTACTTC. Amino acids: CSVEGRGEEYF.

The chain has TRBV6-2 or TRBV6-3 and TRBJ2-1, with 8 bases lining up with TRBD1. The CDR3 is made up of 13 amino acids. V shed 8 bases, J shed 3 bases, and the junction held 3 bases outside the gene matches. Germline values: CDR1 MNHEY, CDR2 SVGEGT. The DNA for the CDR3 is TGTGCCAGCGACAGGGGTTACTACAATGAGCAGTTCTTC. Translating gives CASDRGYYNEQFF.

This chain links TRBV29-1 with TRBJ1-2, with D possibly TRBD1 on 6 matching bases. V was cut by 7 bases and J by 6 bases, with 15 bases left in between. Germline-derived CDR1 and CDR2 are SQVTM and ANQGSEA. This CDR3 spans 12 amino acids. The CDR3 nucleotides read TGCAGCGCTGGGGGCCACGGCCATGGCTACACCTTC. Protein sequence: CSAGGHGHGYTF. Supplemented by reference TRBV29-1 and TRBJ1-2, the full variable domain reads SAVISQKPSRDICQRGTSLTIQCQVDSQVTMMFWYRQQPGQSLTLIATANQGSEATYESGFVIDKFPISRPNLTFSTLTVSNMSPEDSSIYLCSAGGHGHGYTFGSGTRLTVV.

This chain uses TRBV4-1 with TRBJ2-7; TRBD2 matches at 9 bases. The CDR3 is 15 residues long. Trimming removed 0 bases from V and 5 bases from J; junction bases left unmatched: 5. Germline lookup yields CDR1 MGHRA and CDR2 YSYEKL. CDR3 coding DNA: TGCGCCAGCAGCCAAGATCTAGCGGGGACCCACGAGCAGTACTTC. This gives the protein CASSQDLAGTHEQYF.

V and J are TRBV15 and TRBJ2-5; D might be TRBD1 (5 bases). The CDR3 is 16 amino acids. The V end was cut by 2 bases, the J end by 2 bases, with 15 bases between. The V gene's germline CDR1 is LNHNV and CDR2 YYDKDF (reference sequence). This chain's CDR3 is CATSRPHRTRQETQYF. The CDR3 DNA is TGTGCCACCAGCAGACCCCACAGGACGCGACAAGAGACCCAGTACTTC.

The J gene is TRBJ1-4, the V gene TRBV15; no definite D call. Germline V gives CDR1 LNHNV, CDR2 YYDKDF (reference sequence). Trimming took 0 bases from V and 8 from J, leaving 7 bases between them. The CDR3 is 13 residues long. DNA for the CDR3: TGTGCCACCAGCAGAGATCGGCGGGAAAAACTGTTTTTT. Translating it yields CATSRDRREKLFF.